A selection of T cell receptor beta chains follows, all from one sample in a study of somatic mutations in cytotoxic T cells in rheumatoid arthritis. Repertoires were generated with immunoSEQ multiplex PCR, while TCRdb's copy carries only in-frame clones and drops some. This sample carries 15,000 to 20,000 clones, 82% of them seen once, and the ten largest clones take about 10%. Sequencing was performed on CD8+ T cells sorted from blood. These receptors were collected from a woman aged 45-65 years in good health. The CDR3 runs from the conserved cysteine through the conserved F or W. The D gene is left open where the match is weak. Size tells how often a clone was seen (once, few, many) or the class of an expanded clone, and some rows leave it out.

TRBV7-6	TRBJ2-7	.	.	TGTGCCAGCAGCGAAAGGGACAACTACGAGCAGTACTTC	CASSERDNYEQYF
TRBV5-6	TRBJ1-2	TRBD1	.	TGTGCCAGCAGCTCCATCAAGACAGGGCCGATTTATGGCTACACCTTC	CASSSIKTGPIYGYTF
TRBV30	TRBJ2-7	TRBD1	.	TGTGCCTGGAGTGTCCGGGACAGGCGCCGCTACGAGCAGTACTTC	CAWSVRDRRRYEQYF
TRBV11-1	TRBJ2-1	.	.	TGTGCCAGCAGCTTAGGCAGAGCCCCGGGCAATGAGCAGTTCTTC	CASSLGRAPGNEQFF
TRBV6-6	TRBJ1-5	.	.	TGTGCCAGCGCAGTTACGGGGGTAGTTGGTCAGCCCCAGCATTTT	CASAVTGVVGQPQHF
TRBV7-2	TRBJ1-5	.	.	TGTGCCAGCAGCTTATCTGGGGGCAATCAGCCCCAGCATTTT	CASSLSGGNQPQHF
TRBV5-5	TRBJ2-7	.	.	TGTGCCAGCAGCTTGGTGGGGCCGGGTCCCGTGAACGAGCAGTACTTC	CASSLVGPGPVNEQYF
TRBV5-1	TRBJ2-7	.	.	TGCGCCAGCAGCTTGAGTCAGGAGGCTACCTACGAGCAGTACTTC	CASSLSQEATYEQYF
TRBV5-4	TRBJ1-4	.	.	TGTGCCAGCAGCTTGGCGGGGGCAACTAATGAAAAACTGTTTTTT	CASSLAGATNEKLFF
TRBV6-5	TRBJ2-7	.	.	TGTGCCAGCAGTTACTCAGCCGAGCAGTACTTC	CASSYSAEQYF
TRBV6-1	TRBJ2-7	.	.	TGTGCCAGCAGTGAACTAGGTCAGCCCTACGAGCAGTACTTC	CASSELGQPYEQYF
TRBV19	TRBJ1-1	.	.	TGTGCCAGTAGTGCAGTAGGTGGGAACACTGAAGCTTTCTTT	CASSAVGGNTEAFF
TRBV6-6	TRBJ1-5	.	.	TGTGCCAGCAGGGACCCAGGAAGCAATCAGCCCCAGCATTTT	CASRDPGSNQPQHF
TRBV4-1	TRBJ2-7	.	.	TGCGCCAGCAGCCAAGAGTCCAGGGACTACGAGCAGTACTTC	CASSQESRDYEQYF
TRBV27	TRBJ2-3	TRBD2	.	TGTGCCAGCAGTGAACCGGGACTAGTAGGGTTCGGGGATACGCAGTATTTT	CASSEPGLVGFGDTQYF
TRBV7-9	TRBJ1-4	TRBD1	.	TGTGCCAGCAGCTTAGGGACAGGGGTTCTGTTTTTT	CASSLGTGVLFF
TRBV2	TRBJ2-2	.	.	TGTGCCAGCGAGCTCACCGGGGAGCTGTTTTTT	CASELTGELFF
TRBV15	TRBJ1-1	.	.	TGTGCCTCCTCCGGACCCCAGATGGGCACTGAAGCTTTCTTT	CASSGPQMGTEAFF
TRBV9	TRBJ2-7	TRBD2	.	TGTGCCAGCAGCGCGGGACTAGCGGATCCCTACGAGCAGTACTTC	CASSAGLADPYEQYF
TRBV30	TRBJ2-7	.	few	TGTGCCTGGAGTGTTCAGGGGCCCTACGAGCAGTACTTC	CAWSVQGPYEQYF
TRBV7-9	TRBJ2-1	.	once	TGTGCCAGCAGCACGGAAGGGAATGAGCAGTTCTTC	CASSTEGNEQFF
TRBV7-8	TRBJ1-2	.	.	TGTGCCAGCAGCCCGGAGGACGGGGGCATCGGTAACTATGGCTACACCTTC	CASSPEDGGIGNYGYTF
TRBV4-1	TRBJ2-1	.	once	TGCGCCAGCAGCCAAGTCGTGGGGCTAGTTTTCAATGAGCAGTTCTTC	CASSQVVGLVFNEQFF
TRBV6-1	TRBJ1-1	TRBD1	.	TGTGCCAGCAGTGAACGAGGGGGCGTCACTGAAGCTTTCTTT	CASSERGGVTEAFF
TRBV7-3	TRBJ2-1	TRBD2	.	TGTGCCAGCAGCCGTCTCGCCCGGACTAGCGGGTCGGGAGAGCAGTTCTTC	CASSRLARTSGSGEQFF
TRBV28	TRBJ2-7	.	.	TGTGCCAGCAGTACTGGGAGGGGGTTCGAGCAGTACTTC	CASSTGRGFEQYF
TRBV28	TRBJ1-6	.	.	TGTGCCAGCAGTTCCTTACCCCGGGGTACGGGAATGTCACCCCTCCACTTT	CASSSLPRGTGMSPLHF
TRBV5-6	TRBJ2-7	TRBD1	.	TGTGCCAGCAGCTCTGGACAGGTCGGTTACGAGCAGTACTTC	CASSSGQVGYEQYF
TRBV19	TRBJ2-6	.	.	TGTGCCAGTAGTATAGCCCCTACGGCTGGGGCCAACGTCCTGACTTTC	CASSIAPTAGANVLTF
TRBV11-2	TRBJ2-1	.	.	TGTGCCAGCAGCTTAGTGGGTAACGGCTACAATGAGCAGTTCTTC	CASSLVGNGYNEQFF
TRBV30	TRBJ2-7	TRBD1	.	TGTGCCTGGACCATCCACCGGGACAGTCCCTACGAGCAGTACTTC	CAWTIHRDSPYEQYF
TRBV5-6	TRBJ2-7	TRBD2	.	TGTGCCAGCAGTACGACTAGCAACGAGCAGTACTTC	CASSTTSNEQYF
TRBV7-9	TRBJ1-4	.	.	TGTGCCAGCAGCTTAGGGCCCGCCGAAAAACTGTTTTTT	CASSLGPAEKLFF
TRBV4-1	TRBJ2-7	.	.	TGCGCCAGCAGCCAAGTTCCGGACTACGAGCAGTACTTC	CASSQVPDYEQYF
TRBV27	TRBJ2-1	TRBD2	.	TGTGCCAGCAGTTTTGGGGCTAGCGGGGACAATGAGCAGTTCTTC	CASSFGASGDNEQFF
TRBV28	TRBJ1-2	TRBD1	.	TGTGCCAGCAGTCCGCTCGACAGGGTAGATGGCTACACCTTC	CASSPLDRVDGYTF